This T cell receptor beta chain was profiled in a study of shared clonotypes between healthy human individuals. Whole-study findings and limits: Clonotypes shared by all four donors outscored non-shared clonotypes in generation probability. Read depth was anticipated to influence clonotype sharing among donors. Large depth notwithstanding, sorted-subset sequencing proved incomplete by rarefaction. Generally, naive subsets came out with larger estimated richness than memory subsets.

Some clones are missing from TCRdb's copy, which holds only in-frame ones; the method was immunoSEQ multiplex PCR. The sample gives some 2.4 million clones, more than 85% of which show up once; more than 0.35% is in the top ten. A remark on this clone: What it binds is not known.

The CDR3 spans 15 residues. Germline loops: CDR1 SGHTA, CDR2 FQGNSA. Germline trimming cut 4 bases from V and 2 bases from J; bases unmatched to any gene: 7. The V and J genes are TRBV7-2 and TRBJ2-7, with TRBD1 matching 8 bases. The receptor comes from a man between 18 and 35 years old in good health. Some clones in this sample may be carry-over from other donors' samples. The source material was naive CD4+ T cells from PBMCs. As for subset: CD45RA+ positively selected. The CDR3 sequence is CASSWAGQGAYEQYF. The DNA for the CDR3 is TGTGCCAGCAGCTGGGCCGGACAGGGTGCCTACGAGCAGTACTTC. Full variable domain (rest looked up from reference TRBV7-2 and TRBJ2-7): GAGVSQSPSNKVTEKGKDVELRCDPISGHTALYWYRQSLGQGLEFLIYFQGNSAPDKSGLPSDRFSAERTGGSVSTLTIQRTQQEDSAVYLCASSWAGQGAYEQYFGPGTRLTVT.